Listed below are T cell receptor beta chains from one sample, sequenced in a study of blood T cell repertoires in COVID-19. Here immunoSEQ multiplex PCR was the method, and the copy in TCRdb shows in-frame clones only, minus some. The data hold 270,000 or so clones, with 85% to 90% observed a single time. The sequenced sample consisted of peripheral blood. These receptors all come from a woman aged 55-75 years with COVID-19, enrolled during active disease. Each CDR3 is given with its conserved first and last residue. D genes are given only for firm matches. Size values are once, few and many counts, or a class for expanded clones, and some rows have none.

d_gene: -
abundance: -
v_gene: TRBV29-1
j_gene: TRBJ1-4
CDR3aa: CSVGGRFGEKLFF
CDR3nt: TGCAGCGTTGGTGGCAGGTTCGGTGAAAAACTGTTTTTT

d_gene: -
abundance: -
v_gene: TRBV9
j_gene: TRBJ1-1
CDR3aa: CASSVARNTEAFF
CDR3nt: TGTGCCAGCAGCGTGGCTCGGAACACTGAAGCTTTCTTT

d_gene: -
abundance: few
v_gene: TRBV5-6
j_gene: TRBJ1-1
CDR3aa: CASSHSVDTEAFF
CDR3nt: TGTGCCAGCAGCCACTCGGTGGACACTGAAGCTTTCTTT

d_gene: -
abundance: -
v_gene: TRBV4-3
j_gene: TRBJ1-2
CDR3aa: CASSQDSQNYGYTF
CDR3nt: TGCGCCAGCAGCCAAGATTCACAGAACTATGGCTACACCTTC

d_gene: TRBD2
abundance: -
v_gene: TRBV6-5
j_gene: TRBJ2-1
CDR3aa: CASSPSGGVRVEQFF
CDR3nt: TGTGCCAGCAGTCCTAGCGGGGGGGTAAGGGTTGAGCAGTTCTTC

d_gene: -
abundance: -
v_gene: TRBV9
j_gene: TRBJ2-7
CDR3aa: CASSGGVSSYEQYF
CDR3nt: TGTGCCAGCAGCGGGGGAGTAAGCTCCTACGAGCAGTACTTC

d_gene: TRBD2
abundance: -
v_gene: TRBV9
j_gene: TRBJ2-3
CDR3aa: CASSVGLAGHTDTQYF
CDR3nt: TGTGCCAGCAGCGTAGGGCTAGCGGGCCACACAGATACGCAGTATTTT

d_gene: -
abundance: -
v_gene: TRBV5-1
j_gene: TRBJ1-5
CDR3aa: CASSVDGQNQPQHF
CDR3nt: TGCGCCAGCAGCGTAGACGGACAGAATCAGCCCCAGCATTTT

d_gene: TRBD2
abundance: -
v_gene: TRBV7-3
j_gene: TRBJ2-3
CDR3aa: CASSLTALAGIQYTQYF
CDR3nt: TGTGCCAGCAGCTTAACCGCCCTAGCGGGTATCCAATATACGCAGTATTTT

d_gene: -
abundance: -
v_gene: TRBV19
j_gene: TRBJ1-1
CDR3aa: CASSSQGSTEAFF
CDR3nt: TGTGCCAGTAGTAGTCAGGGTTCCACTGAAGCTTTCTTT

d_gene: -
abundance: -
v_gene: TRBV11-3
j_gene: TRBJ2-1
CDR3aa: CASSSRQYNEQFF
CDR3nt: TGTGCCAGCAGCTCCCGTCAGTACAATGAGCAGTTCTTC

d_gene: TRBD1
abundance: -
v_gene: TRBV5-1
j_gene: TRBJ1-4
CDR3aa: CASSKRDSGEKLFF
CDR3nt: TGCGCCAGCAGCAAACGGGACAGCGGAGAAAAACTGTTTTTT

d_gene: -
abundance: -
v_gene: TRBV30
j_gene: TRBJ1-5
CDR3aa: CAWSAQGDQPQHF
CDR3nt: TGTGCCTGGAGTGCCCAGGGTGATCAGCCCCAGCATTTT

d_gene: TRBD1
abundance: -
v_gene: TRBV5-1
j_gene: TRBJ2-3
CDR3aa: CASSGDGTGSDTQYF
CDR3nt: TGCGCCAGCAGCGGTGACGGGACAGGGTCAGATACGCAGTATTTT

d_gene: TRBD1
abundance: -
v_gene: TRBV27
j_gene: TRBJ2-6
CDR3aa: CASRKTGTLSGANVLTF
CDR3nt: TGTGCCAGCCGCAAGACAGGGACCTTATCTGGGGCCAACGTCCTGACTTTC

d_gene: -
abundance: -
v_gene: TRBV5-6
j_gene: TRBJ1-6
CDR3aa: CASSLDFSYNSPLHF
CDR3nt: TGTGCCAGCAGCTTGGACTTCTCCTATAATTCACCCCTCCACTTT

d_gene: -
abundance: -
v_gene: TRBV5-1
j_gene: TRBJ2-5
CDR3aa: CASSYEATQYF
CDR3nt: TGCGCCAGCAGTTATGAAGCGACCCAGTACTTC

d_gene: TRBD1
abundance: -
v_gene: TRBV18
j_gene: TRBJ1-5
CDR3aa: CASSRDRGRGQPQHF
CDR3nt: TGTGCCAGCTCACGGGACAGGGGGCGGGGGCAGCCCCAGCATTTT

d_gene: TRBD2
abundance: -
v_gene: TRBV6-6
j_gene: TRBJ2-2
CDR3aa: CASSSERLAGGKNTGELFF
CDR3nt: TGTGCCAGCAGCTCCGAGCGCCTAGCGGGGGGGAAGAACACCGGGGAGCTGTTTTTT

d_gene: TRBD2
abundance: -
v_gene: TRBV27
j_gene: TRBJ2-3
CDR3aa: CASRSGGFTDTQYF
CDR3nt: TGTGCCAGCAGGAGCGGGGGATTCACAGATACGCAGTATTTT

d_gene: -
abundance: -
v_gene: TRBV2
j_gene: TRBJ1-5
CDR3aa: CASSFRQDNQPQHF
CDR3nt: TGTGCCAGCAGTTTTCGACAGGATAATCAGCCCCAGCATTTT

d_gene: -
abundance: -
v_gene: TRBV3-1/TRBV3-2
j_gene: TRBJ1-5
CDR3aa: CASSQDLVENQPQHF
CDR3nt: TGTGCCAGCAGCCAAGATCTGGTAGAAAATCAGCCCCAGCATTTT

d_gene: -
abundance: once
v_gene: TRBV19
j_gene: TRBJ2-3
CDR3aa: CASSPAAGADTQYF
CDR3nt: TGTGCCAGTAGTCCGGCTGCCGGGGCAGATACGCAGTATTTT

d_gene: TRBD1
abundance: -
v_gene: TRBV4-2
j_gene: TRBJ1-1
CDR3aa: CASSQPGTGEAFF
CDR3nt: TGTGCCAGCAGCCAACCCGGGACAGGAGAAGCTTTCTTT

d_gene: TRBD1
abundance: -
v_gene: TRBV7-9
j_gene: TRBJ1-2
CDR3aa: CASSLVLGQGAKGYTF
CDR3nt: TGTGCCAGCAGCTTAGTTTTGGGACAGGGGGCGAAAGGCTACACCTTC

d_gene: -
abundance: -
v_gene: TRBV18
j_gene: TRBJ1-5
CDR3aa: CASSPSTGNSNQPQHF
CDR3nt: TGTGCCAGCTCACCGTCTACAGGGAATAGCAATCAGCCCCAGCATTTT